The T cell receptor beta chain under discussion was sequenced for a study of breast tumors, draining lymph nodes, adjacent tissues. Samples came from axillary lymph nodes draining the breast cancer. Per germline, CDR1 MNHEY and CDR2 SVGAGI. The germline V and J ends were trimmed by 8 bases and 11 bases, with 13 bases remaining between them. This CDR3 is 11 amino acids long. About this clonotype: This could be a read error, since a much larger clone is one nucleotide away.

One entry per CDR3 protein, called by TCRdb with MiXCR from the multiplex PCR reads. The data show 200,000 to 300,000 distinct CDR3 sequences, roughly 30% seen once. The specimen was axillary lymph node tissue. This rearrangement joins TRBV6-5 to TRBJ2-1, with D unclear. The TCR was taken from a female donor with breast cancer. Some clones in this sample may be carry-over from other donors' samples. CDR3 residues: CASLYLDKQFF. The CDR3 DNA reads TGTGCCAGCCTCTATCTAGATAAGCAGTTCTTC.